Following are 14 T cell receptor beta chains from one sample sequenced in a study of OX40 agonist ivuxolimab in advanced cancers. Assay: immunoSEQ multiplex PCR; the TCRdb copy retains only in-frame clones and omits some. The data hold fewer than 45,000 clones, with more than 75% observed a single time. The sequenced sample was CD4+ or CD8+ T cells sorted from blood, obtained in a trial of the OX40 agonist ivuxolimab. Source of these receptors: an adult with an advanced solid tumor such as melanoma, head and neck, liver or kidney cancer.

The rearrangement links TRBV27 to TRBJ2-7; 13 bases align to TRBD2. V gave up 6 bases and J gave up 3 bases; unmatched junction bases: 8. Per germline, CDR1 MNHEY and CDR2 SMNVEV (reference sequence). The CDR3 has 16 amino acids. The CDR3 loop is CASSPGLAGVSYEQYF. CDR3 nucleotides: TGTGCCAGCAGCCCAGGACTAGCGGGAGTAAGCTACGAGCAGTACTTC.

The rearrangement joins TRBV19 to TRBJ1-6; 10 bases line up with TRBD1. Germline-derived CDR1 and CDR2 are LNHDA and SQIVND (reference sequence). Germline trimming cut 7 bases from V and 10 bases from J; bases unmatched to any gene: 10. The CDR3 is 15 residues long. For the CDR3, the DNA is TGTGCCAGTACTTCACGACAGGGGGCGCGATCACCCCTCCACTTT. Residues: CASTSRQGARSPLHF.

The rearrangement links TRBV28 to TRBJ2-1; 13 nucleotides match TRBD2. Germline CDR1 MDHEN, CDR2 SYDVKM. Unmatched junction bases numbered 13, after V lost 7 bases and J lost 4 bases. This CDR3 is 18 amino acids long. The CDR3 DNA follows: TGTGCCAGCAAAGGTCGGACTAGCGGGAGATCGAGTTACAATGAGCAGTTCTTC. Its translation: CASKGRTSGRSSYNEQFF.

The chain links TRBV19 to TRBJ1-2, with D unresolved. Germline CDR1 is LNHDA and CDR2 is SQIVND (reference sequence). This CDR3 region has 13 residues. Trimming shortened V by 4 bases and J by 5 bases, and 11 bases separated the two germline ends. This CDR3 reads CASSTGRKYGYTF. For the CDR3, the DNA is TGTGCCAGTAGTACAGGACGTAAATATGGCTACACCTTC.

The chain couples TRBV28 to TRBJ2-7, with a weak D call TRBD2 (5 bases). The germline CDR1 and CDR2 sequences are MDHEN and SYDVKM. This CDR3 spans 13 amino acids. V gave up 3 bases and J gave up 3 bases, with 9 bases separating them. CDR3 nucleotides: TGTGCCAGCAGTTTGAGTGCGGGCTACGAGCAGTACTTC. It encodes CASSLSAGYEQYF.

V is TRBV29-1 and J is TRBJ2-1, with 7 bases fitting TRBD1. Germline CDR1 SQVTM, CDR2 ANQGSEA. This CDR3 is 13 amino acids long. V lost 4 bases to trimming and J lost 5 bases; unmatched junction nucleotides: 5. CDR3 in DNA: TGCAGCGTTGTAAAGGGGGCGAACAATGAGCAGTTCTTC. It is translated as CSVVKGANNEQFF.

V usage is TRBV29-1 and J usage is TRBJ1-2; D remains ambiguous. V shed 7 bases and J shed 2 bases, with 14 bases lying between them. The CDR3 has 13 amino acids. Germline V gene lookup returns CDR1 SQVTM and CDR2 ANQGSEA. The chain's CDR3 is CSAPAADNYGYTF. The CDR3 region has the DNA TGCAGCGCCCCGGCGGCGGACAACTATGGCTACACCTTC.

The rearrangement links TRBV6-4 to TRBJ2-3; D remains ambiguous. With 0 bases removed from V and 6 bases from J, the gap between germline ends came to 13 bases. The CDR3 has 15 amino acids. Germline V gene data show CDR1 as MRHNA and CDR2 as SNTAGT. The CDR3 protein is CASSDSPYSPDTQYF. CDR3 nucleotides: TGTGCCAGCAGTGACTCGCCGTACAGCCCCGATACGCAGTATTTT.

This sequence joins TRBV28 and TRBJ1-2; D is unclear. The germline CDR1 and CDR2 sequences are MDHEN and SYDVKM. CDR3 length equals 11 residues. Trimming pared 7 bases from V and 4 bases from J, leaving 7 bases between. This chain's CDR3 is CASTRSYGYTF. Written as DNA, the CDR3 is TGTGCCAGCACTCGCAGCTATGGCTACACCTTC.

The chain employs TRBV19 and TRBJ2-5; D may match TRBD1 or TRBD2 (5 bases each). This CDR3 spans 17 amino acids. Germline CDR1 reads LNHDA; CDR2 reads SQIVND (reference sequence). Trimming took off 0 bases at V and 1 base at J, with 15 bases between the two ends. The CDR3 loop is CASSIEGRPRGQETQYF. The DNA of the CDR3 is TGTGCCAGTAGTATAGAGGGACGCCCGCGTGGCCAAGAGACCCAGTACTTC. Drawing the rest from reference TRBV19 and TRBJ2-5, the complete variable domain is DGGITQSPKYLFRKEGQNVTLSCEQNLNHDAMYWYRQDPGQGLRLIYYSQIVNDFQKGDIAEGYSVSREKKESFPLTVTSAQKNPTAFYLCASSIEGRPRGQETQYFGPGTRLLVL.

The CDR3 coding sequence is TGCGCCAGCAGCTTGGGGACAGGGGGCTTTCAGCCCCAGCATTTT. It codes for CASSLGTGGFQPQHF. The V gene is TRBV4-1, the J gene TRBJ1-5, with TRBD1 identical over 12 bases. The V gene's germline CDR1 is MGHRA and CDR2 YSYEKL. The ends lost 5 bases at V and 6 bases at J; junction bases unmatched: 5. The CDR3 has 15 amino acids.

This clone was counted between two and nine times. This sequence joins TRBV28 and TRBJ2-4; 15 nucleotides match TRBD2. V shed 4 bases, J shed 7 bases, and the junction held 11 bases outside the gene matches. The CDR3 has 18 residues. The germline CDR1 and CDR2 sequences are MDHEN and SYDVKM. This CDR3 reads CASSSGLAGGWPYNIQYF. DNA for the CDR3: TGTGCCAGCAGTTCGGGACTAGCGGGAGGTTGGCCCTATAACATTCAGTACTTC.

This clone was counted a few times. The rearrangement joins TRBV2 to TRBJ1-5; tentative D call: TRBD1 (6 bases). Germline-derived CDR1 and CDR2 are SNHLY and FYNNEI. CDR3 length: 13 amino acids. Trimming cost V 4 bases and J 7 bases, with 11 bases left between them. The DNA for the CDR3 is TGTGCCAGCAGTGTGGGGGCTACGCAGCCCCAGCATTTT. It translates to CASSVGATQPQHF.

This rearrangement joins TRBV6-4 to TRBJ2-3, with unresolved D. Germline V CDR1 and CDR2: MRHNA, SNTAGT. V was clipped by 2 bases and J by 0 bases, with 6 bases between them. The CDR3 consists of 14 residues. CDR3 sequence: CASSDGTSTDTQYF. The CDR3 region has the DNA TGTGCCAGCAGTGACGGCACTAGCACAGATACGCAGTATTTT.